This T cell receptor beta chain was recovered during a study of spatial heterogeneity in lung cancer. The wider study: Counts of TCR transcripts in tumor regions correlated strongly with a matched bulk RNA-seq T cell module score. Findings and limits, study-wide: It was found that expanded intratumoral alpha and beta TCR counts tracked tumor mutation counts.

Documented time point: sample taken at primary tumor resection. Material for sequencing was whole RNA from tumor, nontumor lung or frozen PBMC, left unsorted. This clonotype was seen repeatedly, ten times or more. Its matching antigen is unknown. Little can be read into the size of this beta chain, an off-target read in a library designed for alpha chains. Each CDR3 protein is one row after TCRdb ran MiXCR on the 5' RACE reads. The data contain 6,900 or so distinct CDR3 sequences, approximately 12% of them singletons. The length of the CDR3 is 17 residues. The V and J ends lost 3 bases and 0 bases respectively, with 15 bases between them. Per germline, CDR1 SQVTM and CDR2 ANQGSEA.

The sequences come from lung tumor tissue, collected at surgery. The clonotype originates from a male donor with early-stage non-small cell lung cancer. J is TRBJ2-6 and V is TRBV29-1; D is possibly TRBD2 (6 bases). Here the CDR3 reads CSVESGTVGSGANVLTF. As DNA, the CDR3 is TGCAGCGTTGAGTCTGGGACTGTAGGCTCTGGGGCCAACGTCCTGACTTTC.